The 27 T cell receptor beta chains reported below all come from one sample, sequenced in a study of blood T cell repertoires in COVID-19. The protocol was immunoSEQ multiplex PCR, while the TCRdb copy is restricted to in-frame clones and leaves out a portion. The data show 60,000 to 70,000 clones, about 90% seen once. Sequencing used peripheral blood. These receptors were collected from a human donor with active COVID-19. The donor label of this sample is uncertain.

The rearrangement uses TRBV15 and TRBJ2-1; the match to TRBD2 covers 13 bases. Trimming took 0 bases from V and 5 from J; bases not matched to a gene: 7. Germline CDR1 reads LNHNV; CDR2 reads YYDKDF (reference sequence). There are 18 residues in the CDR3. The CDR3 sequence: CATSRDGLAGAPNNEQFF. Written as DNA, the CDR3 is TGTGCCACCAGCAGAGATGGACTAGCGGGAGCGCCTAACAATGAGCAGTTCTTC.

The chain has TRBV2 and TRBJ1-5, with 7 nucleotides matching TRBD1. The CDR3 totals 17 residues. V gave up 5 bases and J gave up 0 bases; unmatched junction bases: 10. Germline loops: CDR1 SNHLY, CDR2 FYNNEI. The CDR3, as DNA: TGTGCCAGCAGTTCCGGGACAGCTTTAGATAGCAATCAGCCCCAGCATTTT. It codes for CASSSGTALDSNQPQHF.

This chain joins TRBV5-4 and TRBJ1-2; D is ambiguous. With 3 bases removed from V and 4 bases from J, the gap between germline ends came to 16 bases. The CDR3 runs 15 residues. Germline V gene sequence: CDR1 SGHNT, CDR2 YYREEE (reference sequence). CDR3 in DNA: TGTGCCAGCAGCTCCCGAGCACAGTTCGGCTATGGCTACACCTTC. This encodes CASSSRAQFGYGYTF.

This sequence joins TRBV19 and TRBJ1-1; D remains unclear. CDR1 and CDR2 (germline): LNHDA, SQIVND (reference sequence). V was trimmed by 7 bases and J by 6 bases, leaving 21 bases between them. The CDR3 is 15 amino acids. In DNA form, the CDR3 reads TGTGCCAGTATAGAGGGCGGCGGCAGGCCTTCTGAAGCTTTCTTT. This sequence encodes CASIEGGGRPSEAFF.

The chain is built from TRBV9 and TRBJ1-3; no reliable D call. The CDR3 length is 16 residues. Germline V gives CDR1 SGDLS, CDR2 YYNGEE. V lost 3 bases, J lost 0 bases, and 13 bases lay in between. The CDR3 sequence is CASSARGQPSGNTIYF. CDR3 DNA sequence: TGTGCCAGCAGCGCCAGAGGGCAACCCTCTGGAAACACCATATATTTT.

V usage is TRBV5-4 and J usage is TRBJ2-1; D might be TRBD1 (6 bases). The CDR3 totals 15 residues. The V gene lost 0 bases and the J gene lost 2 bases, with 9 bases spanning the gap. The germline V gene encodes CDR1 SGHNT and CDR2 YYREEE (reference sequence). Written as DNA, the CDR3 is TGTGCCAGCAGCTTGGACAGGGTCCCCTACAATGAGCAGTTCTTC. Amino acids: CASSLDRVPYNEQFF.

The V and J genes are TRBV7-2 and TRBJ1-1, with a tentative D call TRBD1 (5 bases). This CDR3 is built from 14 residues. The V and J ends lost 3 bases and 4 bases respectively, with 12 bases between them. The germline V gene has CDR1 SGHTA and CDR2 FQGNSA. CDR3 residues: CASSLGGTGTEAFF. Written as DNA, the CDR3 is TGTGCCAGCAGCTTGGGGGGTACGGGCACTGAAGCTTTCTTT.

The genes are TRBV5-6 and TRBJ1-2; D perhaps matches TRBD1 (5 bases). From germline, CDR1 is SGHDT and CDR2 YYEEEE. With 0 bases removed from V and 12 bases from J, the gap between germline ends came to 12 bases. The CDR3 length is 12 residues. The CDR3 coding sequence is TGTGCCAGCAGCTTGGCGCGGGACGAGGACACCTTC. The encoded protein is CASSLARDEDTF.

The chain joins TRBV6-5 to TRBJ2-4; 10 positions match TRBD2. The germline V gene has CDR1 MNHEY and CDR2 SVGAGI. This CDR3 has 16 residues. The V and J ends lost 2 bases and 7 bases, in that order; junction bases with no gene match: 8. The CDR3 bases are TGTGCCAGCAGTTACGAAGCGGGGGGGGCTCGGAACATTCAGTACTTC. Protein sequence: CASSYEAGGARNIQYF.

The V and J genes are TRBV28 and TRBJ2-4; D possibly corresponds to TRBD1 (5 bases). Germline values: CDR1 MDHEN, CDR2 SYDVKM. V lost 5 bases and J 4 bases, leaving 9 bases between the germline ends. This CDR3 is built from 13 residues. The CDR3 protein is CASSPGLKNIQYF. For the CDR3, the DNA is TGTGCCAGCAGTCCAGGGTTGAAAAACATTCAGTACTTC.

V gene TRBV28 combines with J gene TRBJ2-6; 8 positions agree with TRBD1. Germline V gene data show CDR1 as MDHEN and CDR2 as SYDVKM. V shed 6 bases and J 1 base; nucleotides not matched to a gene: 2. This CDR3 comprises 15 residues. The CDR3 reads CASSRTGSGANVLTF. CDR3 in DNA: TGTGCCAGCAGCCGGACAGGGTCTGGGGCCAACGTCCTGACTTTC.

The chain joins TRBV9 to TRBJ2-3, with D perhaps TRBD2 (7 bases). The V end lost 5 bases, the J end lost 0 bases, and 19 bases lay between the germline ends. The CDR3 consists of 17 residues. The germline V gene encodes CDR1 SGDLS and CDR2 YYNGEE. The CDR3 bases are TGTGCCAGCAGTAGGACCCATGGGGGGGCTAGCACAGATACGCAGTATTTT. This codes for CASSRTHGGASTDTQYF.

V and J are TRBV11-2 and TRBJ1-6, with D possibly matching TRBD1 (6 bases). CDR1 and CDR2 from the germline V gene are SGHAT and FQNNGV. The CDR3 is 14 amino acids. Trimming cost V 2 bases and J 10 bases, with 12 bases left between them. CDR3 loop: CASSLLRGVSPLHF. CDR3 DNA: TGTGCCAGCAGCTTACTCAGGGGAGTGTCACCCCTCCACTTT.

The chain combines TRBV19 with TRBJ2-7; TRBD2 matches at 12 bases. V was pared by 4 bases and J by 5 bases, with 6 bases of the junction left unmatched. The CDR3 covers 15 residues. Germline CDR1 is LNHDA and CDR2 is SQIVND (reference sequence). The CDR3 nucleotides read TGTGCCAGTAGTAAAACTAGCGGGAGGAGCGACGAGCAGTACTTC. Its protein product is CASSKTSGRSDEQYF.

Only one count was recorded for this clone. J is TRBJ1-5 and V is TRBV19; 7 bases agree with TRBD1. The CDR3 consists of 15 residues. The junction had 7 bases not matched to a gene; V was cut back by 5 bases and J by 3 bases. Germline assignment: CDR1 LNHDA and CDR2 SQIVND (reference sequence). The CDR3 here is CASSLFGQDNQPQHF. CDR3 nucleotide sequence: TGTGCCAGTAGTCTTTTTGGACAGGACAATCAGCCCCAGCATTTT.

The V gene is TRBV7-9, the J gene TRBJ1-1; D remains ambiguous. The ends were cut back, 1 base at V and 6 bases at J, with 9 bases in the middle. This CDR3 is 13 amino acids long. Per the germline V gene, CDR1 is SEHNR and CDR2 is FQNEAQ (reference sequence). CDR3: CASSLGGSPEAFF. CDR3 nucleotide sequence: TGTGCCAGCAGCTTAGGAGGGAGCCCTGAAGCTTTCTTT.

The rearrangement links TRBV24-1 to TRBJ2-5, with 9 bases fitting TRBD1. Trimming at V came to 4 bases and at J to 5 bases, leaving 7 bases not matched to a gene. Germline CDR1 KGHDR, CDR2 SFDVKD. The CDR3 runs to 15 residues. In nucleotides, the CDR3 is TGTGCCACCAGTGACTCGGGACAGGGTATCGAGACCCAGTACTTC. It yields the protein CATSDSGQGIETQYF.

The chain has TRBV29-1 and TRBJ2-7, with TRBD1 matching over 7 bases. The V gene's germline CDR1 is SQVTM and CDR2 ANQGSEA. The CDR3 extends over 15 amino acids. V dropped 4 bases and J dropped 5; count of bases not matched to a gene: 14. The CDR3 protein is CSVGYRTGPIDEQYF. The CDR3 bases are TGCAGCGTTGGTTACCGGACAGGCCCGATTGACGAGCAGTACTTC.

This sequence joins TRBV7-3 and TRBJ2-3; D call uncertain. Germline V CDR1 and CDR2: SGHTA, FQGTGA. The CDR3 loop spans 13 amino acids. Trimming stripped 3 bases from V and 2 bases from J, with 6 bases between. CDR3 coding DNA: TGTGCCAGCAGCTTTGGAGCCACAGATACGCAGTATTTT. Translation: CASSFGATDTQYF.

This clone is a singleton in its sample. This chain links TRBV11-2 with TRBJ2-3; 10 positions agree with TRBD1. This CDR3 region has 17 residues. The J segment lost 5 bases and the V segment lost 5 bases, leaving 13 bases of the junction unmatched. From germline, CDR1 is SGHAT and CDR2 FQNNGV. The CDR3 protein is CASSPRKGTGVGDTQYF. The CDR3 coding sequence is TGTGCCAGCAGCCCGAGGAAGGGGACAGGGGTCGGAGATACGCAGTATTTT.

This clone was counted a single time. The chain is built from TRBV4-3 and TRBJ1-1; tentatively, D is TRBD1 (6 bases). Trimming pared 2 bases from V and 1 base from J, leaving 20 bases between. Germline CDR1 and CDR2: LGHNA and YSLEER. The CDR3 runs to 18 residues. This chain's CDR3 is CASSQHLKGHPGNTEAFF. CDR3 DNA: TGCGCCAGCAGCCAACACCTTAAGGGACACCCTGGGAACACTGAAGCTTTCTTT.

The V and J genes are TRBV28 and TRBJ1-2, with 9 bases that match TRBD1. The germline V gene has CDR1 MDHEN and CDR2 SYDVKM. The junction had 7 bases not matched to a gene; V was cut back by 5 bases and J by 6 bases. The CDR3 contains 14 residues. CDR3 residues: CASSRQGGWDGYTF. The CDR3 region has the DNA TGTGCCAGCAGTCGACAGGGGGGGTGGGATGGCTACACCTTC.

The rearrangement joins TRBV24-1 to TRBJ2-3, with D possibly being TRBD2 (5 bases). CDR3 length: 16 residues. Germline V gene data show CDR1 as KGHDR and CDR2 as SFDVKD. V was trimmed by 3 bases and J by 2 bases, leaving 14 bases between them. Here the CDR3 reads CATSDERGPHTDTQYF. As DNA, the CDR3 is TGTGCCACCAGTGATGAAAGAGGGCCACACACAGATACGCAGTATTTT.

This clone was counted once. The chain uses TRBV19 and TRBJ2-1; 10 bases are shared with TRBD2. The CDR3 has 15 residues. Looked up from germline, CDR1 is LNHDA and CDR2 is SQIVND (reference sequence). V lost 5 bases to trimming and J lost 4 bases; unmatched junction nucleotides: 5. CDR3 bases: TGTGCCAGTAGTCCCGGAGCGGGAGGGTACAATGAGCAGTTCTTC. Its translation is CASSPGAGGYNEQFF.

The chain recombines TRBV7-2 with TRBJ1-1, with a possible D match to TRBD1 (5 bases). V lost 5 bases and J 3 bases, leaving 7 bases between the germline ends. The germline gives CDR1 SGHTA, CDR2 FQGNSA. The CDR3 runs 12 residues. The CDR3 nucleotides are TGTGCCAGCAGCCGACAGTACACTGAAGCTTTCTTT. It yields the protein CASSRQYTEAFF.

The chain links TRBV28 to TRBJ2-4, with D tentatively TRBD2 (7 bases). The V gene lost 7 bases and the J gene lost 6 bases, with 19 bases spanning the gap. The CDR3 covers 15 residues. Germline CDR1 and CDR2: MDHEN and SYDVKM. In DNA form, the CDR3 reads TGTGCCAGCACACTAGGGGGGGACTTCTCAAACATTCAGTACTTC. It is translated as CASTLGGDFSNIQYF.

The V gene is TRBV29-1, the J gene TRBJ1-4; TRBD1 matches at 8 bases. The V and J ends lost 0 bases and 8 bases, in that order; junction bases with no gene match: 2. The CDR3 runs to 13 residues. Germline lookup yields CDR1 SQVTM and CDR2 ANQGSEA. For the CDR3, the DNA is TGCAGCGTTGAAGACAGGGGGCGAGAAAAACTGTTTTTT. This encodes CSVEDRGREKLFF.